The 27 T cell receptor beta chains given below trace back to one sample, sequenced in a study of CD8 T cells in ankylosing spondylitis. TCRdb analysed the 5' RACE reads with MiXCR anew, one entry per CDR3 protein. The sample comprises 150,000 to 200,000 distinct CDR3 sequences, 15% to 20% of which are singletons, and around 4.5% rests with the top ten. The specimen sequenced was blood, either unsorted or a sorted T cell fraction (not recorded which). The source of these receptors is a male donor under 30 with ankylosing spondylitis or in good health (not recorded which).

V usage is TRBV30 and J usage is TRBJ1-1; no reliable D call. The length of the CDR3 is 13 residues. Per germline, CDR1 GTSNPN and CDR2 SVGIG (reference sequence). Trimming removed 4 bases from V and 3 bases from J, with 12 bases in between. As DNA, the CDR3 is TGTGCCTGGAACAACGGGAGGGACACTGAAGCTTTCTTT. Its translation is CAWNNGRDTEAFF.

This clonotype has a single count. The CDR3 sequence is CASRPLTGGLAGESSYEQYF. CDR3 in DNA: TGTGCCAGCAGACCACTCACAGGGGGACTAGCGGGAGAATCCTCCTACGAGCAGTACTTC. This chain uses TRBV7-9 with TRBJ2-7, with TRBD2 identical over 14 bases. V shed 6 bases and J 0 bases; nucleotides not matched to a gene: 16. The V gene's germline CDR1 is SEHNR and CDR2 FQNEAQ (reference sequence). The CDR3 is made up of 20 amino acids. Full variable domain (rest looked up from reference TRBV7-9 and TRBJ2-7): DTGVSQNPRHKITKRGQNVTFRCDPISEHNRLYWYRQTLGQGPEFLTYFQNEAQLEKSRLLSDRFSAERPKGSFSTLEIQRTEQGDSAMYLCASRPLTGGLAGESSYEQYFGPGTRLTVT.

This clonotype was seen many times. The chain couples TRBV6-2 or TRBV6-3 to TRBJ2-2; D assignment may be TRBD1 or TRBD2 (6 bases each). Trimming stripped 5 bases from V and 1 base from J, with 17 bases between. This CDR3 has 17 amino acids. Germline CDR1 MNHEY, CDR2 SVGEGT. CDR3 sequence: CASSRRTAGRNTGELFF. CDR3 DNA: TGTGCCAGCAGTCGCCGGACAGCGGGCCGGAACACCGGGGAGCTGTTTTTT.

This clonotype appeared many times. The V call is TRBV7-8, the J call TRBJ2-1; 7 bases are shared with TRBD1. CDR1 is SGHVS, CDR2 FQNEAQ, per germline. The V segment lost 2 bases and the J segment 5 bases; nucleotides outside the gene matches: 6. This CDR3 contains 15 residues. The CDR3 DNA is TGTGCCAGCAGCTTAAGACAGGGATTTAACAATGAGCAGTTCTTC. The encoded protein is CASSLRQGFNNEQFF. The full variable domain, completed using reference TRBV7-8 and TRBJ2-1, is GAGVSQSPRYKVAKRGQDVALRCDPISGHVSLFWYQQALGQGPEFLTYFQNEAQLDKSGLPSDRFFAERPEGSVSTLKIQRTQQEDSAVYLCASSLRQGFNNEQFFGPGTRLTVL.

This clonotype was detected ten times or more. The rearrangement links TRBV12-3 or TRBV12-4 to TRBJ1-3; D is unclear. This CDR3 comprises 14 residues. Trimming stripped 3 bases from V and 0 bases from J, with 6 bases between. The DNA for the CDR3 is TGTGCCAGCAGTTTCAGTACCTCTGGAAACACCATATATTTT. This codes for CASSFSTSGNTIYF.

This clonotype was observed many times. V and J are TRBV4-1 and TRBJ2-1; 10 bases align to TRBD2. Per germline, CDR1 MGHRA and CDR2 YSYEKL. V shed 2 bases and J 4 bases; nucleotides not matched to a gene: 14. The CDR3 loop spans 19 amino acids. The CDR3 protein is CASSQLGVAGGRTYNEQFF. As DNA, the CDR3 is TGCGCCAGCAGCCAACTGGGGGTAGCGGGAGGCCGCACTTACAATGAGCAGTTCTTC.

This clonotype showed up just a few times. The CDR3 is CSVELGQGVYF. The CDR3 DNA is TGCAGCGTTGAATTGGGACAGGGAGTGTATTTT. This chain uses TRBV29-1 with TRBJ2-3; TRBD1 agrees at 9 bases. Germline assignment: CDR1 SQVTM and CDR2 ANQGSEA. The trim removed 2 bases at V and 14 bases at J, leaving 5 bases unmatched. This CDR3 contains 11 residues.

This clonotype was observed at least ten times. This chain connects TRBV12-5 to TRBJ2-3; TRBD1 matches at 10 bases. This CDR3 spans 15 amino acids. Unmatched junction bases numbered 6, after V lost 4 bases and J lost 5 bases. Germline V gene lookup returns CDR1 LGHNT and CDR2 FRNRAP. CDR3 sequence (DNA): TGTGCTAGTGGTTGGGGGACAGGGGTAGAAGATACGCAGTATTTT. Translating it yields CASGWGTGVEDTQYF.

The V and J genes are TRBV5-1 and TRBJ2-7, with 7 bases identical to TRBD1. This CDR3 spans 14 amino acids. CDR1 is SGHRS and CDR2 is YFSETQ in the germline V gene. J lost 2 bases, V lost 7 bases, and 9 bases had no gene match. The CDR3 sequence is CASGQQGIAYEQYF. In nucleotides, the CDR3 is TGCGCCAGCGGCCAACAGGGGATTGCCTACGAGCAGTACTTC.

The V gene is TRBV29-1, the J gene TRBJ2-1; TRBD2 agrees at 7 bases. V lost 4 bases, J lost 4 bases, and 10 bases stayed unmatched. The CDR3 runs 15 residues. CDR1 is SQVTM and CDR2 is ANQGSEA in the germline V gene. For the CDR3, the DNA is TGCAGCGTTGTCGTTGGGCTAGCGGTATACAATGAGCAGTTCTTC. Amino acid sequence: CSVVVGLAVYNEQFF.

This clonotype was recorded many times. The DNA for the CDR3 is TGTGCCAGCAGCTTAGCACCTAGCGGGAAGTACGAGCAGTACGTC. Translating it yields CASSLAPSGKYEQYV. V is TRBV7-8 and J is TRBJ2-7; 9 nucleotides align to TRBD2. V was clipped by 0 bases and J by 4 bases; unmatched bases: 4. This CDR3 is 15 amino acids long. Germline loops: CDR1 SGHVS, CDR2 FQNEAQ.

The table lists this clonotype with many counts. The CDR3 region has the DNA TGTGCCAGCAGTGGCCCTGGAAACACCATATATTTT. Protein sequence: CASSGPGNTIYF. The chain uses TRBV2 and TRBJ1-3; the D is unclear. Germline V CDR1 and CDR2: SNHLY, FYNNEI. The CDR3 sequence is 12 residues long. V lost 4 bases and J 2 bases, leaving 3 bases between the germline ends.

This clonotype was observed at least ten times. The gene calls are TRBV20-1 and TRBJ1-4; no firm D call. The length of the CDR3 is 13 residues. Trimming removed 1 base at V and 0 bases at J, with 3 bases between. Germline V lookup: CDR1 DFQATT, CDR2 SNEGSKA (reference sequence). The CDR3 DNA sequence: TGCAGTGCTAGAGCTACAACTAATGAAAAACTGTTTTTT. As protein: CSARATTNEKLFF.

V usage is TRBV20-1 and J usage is TRBJ2-7; the D is unclear. The CDR3 consists of 10 residues. Between the trimmed V and J ends, which lost 6 bases and 2 bases, there was a span of 5 bases. The germline CDR1 and CDR2 sequences are DFQATT and SNEGSKA (reference sequence). CDR3 amino acids: CSAWAYEQYF. CDR3 nucleotides: TGCAGTGCCTGGGCCTACGAGCAGTACTTC.

Details on this clonotype: A much larger clone sits a single nucleotide away, making a read error possible. Written as DNA, the CDR3 is TGCGCCAGCAGCTTGGCGGGACGGAGAGTAGGCTTCTATGGCTACCCCTTC. Its protein is CASSLAGRRVGFYGYPF. The chain carries TRBV5-1 and TRBJ1-2; tentatively, D is TRBD1 (5 bases). CDR3 length: 17 residues. Germline CDR1 is SGHRS and CDR2 is YFSETQ.

This clonotype was detected many times. V gene TRBV6-2 or TRBV6-3 combines with J gene TRBJ1-6; D is unresolved. The CDR3 runs 17 residues. With 6 bases removed from V and 5 bases from J, the gap between germline ends came to 20 bases. The germline gives CDR1 MNHEY, CDR2 SVGEGT. The CDR3, as DNA: TGTGCCAGCAGCCGTCGGGCAGAGACCAGAAATAATTCACCCCTCCACTTT. Translated: CASSRRAETRNNSPLHF.

At least ten counts were recorded for this clonotype. The chain links TRBV20-1 to TRBJ2-1; D not certain. V dropped 5 bases and J dropped 7 bases, with 15 bases sitting between them. The CDR3 sequence is 13 residues long. Per the germline V gene, CDR1 is DFQATT and CDR2 is SNEGSKA (reference sequence). The CDR3 nucleotides read TGCAGTGCTGAAACGGCCAGTGGGAATGAGCAGTTCTTC. Translating it yields CSAETASGNEQFF.

At least ten counts were recorded for this clonotype. J is TRBJ2-7 and V is TRBV4-2, with 13 bases that match TRBD2. Losses at the gene ends were 2 bases for V and 6 bases for J; bases not matched to a gene: 4. The CDR3 totals 15 residues. Germline CDR1 reads LGHNA; CDR2 reads YNFKEQ. CDR3 residues: CASSQWTSGGREQYF. In DNA form, the CDR3 reads TGTGCCAGCAGCCAATGGACTAGCGGGGGTCGCGAGCAGTACTTC.

This clonotype has at least ten counts. The V call is TRBV4-3, the J call TRBJ2-5; D is undetermined. CDR1 is LGHNA and CDR2 is YSLEER in the germline V gene. There are 14 residues in the CDR3. Trimming removed 1 base at V and 4 bases at J, with 10 bases between. The CDR3 sequence is CASSQGMKRETQYF. The CDR3 nucleotides read TGCGCCAGCAGCCAAGGAATGAAGAGAGAGACCCAGTACTTC.

This rearrangement joins TRBV14 to TRBJ2-1, with a weak D call TRBD2 (6 bases). This CDR3 region has 18 residues. Trimming stripped 0 bases from V and 5 bases from J, with 20 bases between. From germline, CDR1 is SGHDN and CDR2 FVKESK. The CDR3 region is CASSQDTGSARWDNEQFF. Here the CDR3 DNA reads TGTGCCAGCAGCCAAGATACCGGGAGTGCCCGATGGGACAATGAGCAGTTCTTC.

The sample holds many counts of this clonotype. The rearrangement joins TRBV18 to TRBJ2-4, with D tentatively TRBD1 or TRBD2 (5 bases each). From germline, CDR1 is KGHSH and CDR2 LQKENI. This CDR3 spans 14 amino acids. V was pared by 6 bases and J by 5 bases, with 14 bases between. The CDR3 sequence is CASSRLEGQNIQYF. CDR3 nucleotides: TGTGCCAGCTCCCGGTTAGAGGGGCAAAACATTCAGTACTTC.

This clonotype was seen repeatedly, ten times or more. The V call is TRBV6-5, the J call TRBJ2-1; the D is unclear. With 6 bases removed from V and 4 bases from J, the gap between germline ends came to 10 bases. The CDR3 consists of 13 residues. CDR1 and CDR2 (germline): MNHEY, SVGAGI. CDR3 DNA sequence: TGTGCCAGCAGCCTGGACCCTTACAATGAGCAGTTCTTC. This encodes CASSLDPYNEQFF.

This clonotype was observed many times. The chain carries TRBV5-1 and TRBJ1-1; D gene unclear. Germline CDR1 is SGHRS and CDR2 is YFSETQ. The CDR3 has 12 residues. Trimming took off 2 bases at V and 7 bases at J, with 9 bases between the two ends. The CDR3 reads CASSFRAGEAFF. The CDR3 DNA sequence: TGCGCCAGCAGCTTCCGGGCCGGTGAAGCTTTCTTT.

This clonotype was found many times. This chain joins TRBV20-1 and TRBJ2-7; possibly TRBD2 for D (6 bases). The V end lost 6 bases, the J end lost 0 bases, and 21 bases lay between the germline ends. CDR1 DFQATT and CDR2 SNEGSKA come from the germline V gene (reference sequence). This CDR3 is built from 16 residues. The CDR3 spells CSAAGTPTTISYEQYF. CDR3 bases: TGCAGTGCAGCCGGGACTCCTACTACCATCTCCTACGAGCAGTACTTC.

There are many counts of this clonotype. The J gene is TRBJ2-2, the V gene TRBV5-1; D call uncertain. Germline values: CDR1 SGHRS, CDR2 YFSETQ. The CDR3 is made up of 15 amino acids. V was pared by 0 bases and J by 4 bases, with 10 bases between. CDR3 DNA sequence: TGCGCCAGCAGCTTGGCCGTCGGTGCCACCGGGGAGCTGTTTTTT. Its protein is CASSLAVGATGELFF.

This clonotype came up many times. J is TRBJ2-1 and V is TRBV7-2; maybe TRBD1 (6 bases). The ends were cut back, 0 bases at V and 3 bases at J, with 9 bases in the middle. This CDR3 contains 15 residues. From germline, CDR1 is SGHTA and CDR2 FQGNSA. Here the CDR3 reads CASSLAQGIYNEQFF. The CDR3 DNA is TGTGCCAGCAGCTTAGCACAGGGAATCTACAATGAGCAGTTCTTC.

V gene TRBV19 combines with J gene TRBJ1-1; 8 nucleotides align to TRBD1. The length of the CDR3 is 17 residues. Looked up from germline, CDR1 is LNHDA and CDR2 is SQIVND (reference sequence). V shed 2 bases and J 1 base; nucleotides not matched to a gene: 9. CDR3 in DNA: TGTGCCAGTAGTATAAAACAGGGGGTAGCATGGAACACTGAAGCTTTCTTT. This translates into CASSIKQGVAWNTEAFF.